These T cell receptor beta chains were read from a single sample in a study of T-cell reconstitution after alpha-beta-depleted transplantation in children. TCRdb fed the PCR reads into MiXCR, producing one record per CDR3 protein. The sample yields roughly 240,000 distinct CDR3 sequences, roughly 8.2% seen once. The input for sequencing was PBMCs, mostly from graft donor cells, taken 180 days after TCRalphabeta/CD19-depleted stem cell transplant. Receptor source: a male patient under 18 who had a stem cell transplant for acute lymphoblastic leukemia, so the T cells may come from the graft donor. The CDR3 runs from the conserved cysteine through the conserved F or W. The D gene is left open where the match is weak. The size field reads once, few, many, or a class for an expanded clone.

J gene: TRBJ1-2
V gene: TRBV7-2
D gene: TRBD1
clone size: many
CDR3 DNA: TGTGCCAGCAGCGCCCGGGACAGAGCTAACTATGGCTACACCTTC
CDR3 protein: CASSARDRANYGYTF

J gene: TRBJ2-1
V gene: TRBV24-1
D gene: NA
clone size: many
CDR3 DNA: TGTGCCACCAGTGATTCCAGGGTGGGAAATGAGCAGTTCTTC
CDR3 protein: CATSDSRVGNEQFF

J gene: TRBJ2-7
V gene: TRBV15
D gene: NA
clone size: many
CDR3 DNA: TGTGCCACCAGCAGGGGGTTGCGGGGTTTATACGAGCAGTACTTC
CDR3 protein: CATSRGLRGLYEQYF

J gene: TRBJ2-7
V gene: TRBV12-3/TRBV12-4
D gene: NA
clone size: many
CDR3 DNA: TGTGCCAGCAGTTTAGAGCAGGGTACGAGCTCCTACGAGCAGTACTTC
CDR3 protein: CASSLEQGTSSYEQYF

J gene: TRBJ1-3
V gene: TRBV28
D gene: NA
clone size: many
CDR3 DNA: TGTGCCAGCAGTTCCAATGCGGGGCCAGCGGACACCATATATTTT
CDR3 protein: CASSSNAGPADTIYF

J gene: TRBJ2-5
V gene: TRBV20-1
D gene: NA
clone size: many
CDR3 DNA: TGCAGTGCTCGCCCAGGGAAAGAGACCCAGTACTTC
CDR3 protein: CSARPGKETQYF

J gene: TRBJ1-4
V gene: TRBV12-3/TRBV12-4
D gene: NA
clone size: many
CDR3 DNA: TGTGCCAGCAGCCGTGGGGGGCGGGATGAAAAACTGTTTTTT
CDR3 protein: CASSRGGRDEKLFF

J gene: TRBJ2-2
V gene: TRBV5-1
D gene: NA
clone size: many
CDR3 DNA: TGCGCCAGCAGCTTGTTGTCCAACACCGGGGAGCTGTTTTTT
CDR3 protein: CASSLLSNTGELFF

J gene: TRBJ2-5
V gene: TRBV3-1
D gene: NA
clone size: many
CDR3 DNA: TGTGCCAGCAGCCAAGATATAGGGGGAGAGACCCAGTACTTC
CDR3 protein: CASSQDIGGETQYF

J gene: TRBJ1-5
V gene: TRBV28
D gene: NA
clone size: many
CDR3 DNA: TGTGCCAGCAGTTTATGGCATACCAATCAGCCCCAGCATTTT
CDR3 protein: CASSLWHTNQPQHF

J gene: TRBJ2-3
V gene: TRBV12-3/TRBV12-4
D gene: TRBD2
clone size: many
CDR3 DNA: TGTGCCAGCAGTTCGGGACTAGCGACGGTTACAGATACGCAGTATTTT
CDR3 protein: CASSSGLATVTDTQYF